Presented here are 5 T cell receptor beta chains from one specimen sequenced in a study of T cells in Graves' hyperthyroidism and ophthalmopathy (dated by TCRdb to about 2019). To prepare the library, multiplex PCR was applied. TCRdb shows the sequencer as Illumina HiSeq 2000. Amplification of TCR beta CDR3 regions was carried out from RNA transcripts. A first-round RT-PCR of the TCR CDR3 used the HTBI primer set with the Qiagen OneStep RT-PCR kit. In TCRdb, the public reads were trimmed at Q25 with fastp and aligned with MiXCR, with productive beta chains retained. Each entry is one CDR3 protein sequence, shown with its most common DNA and genes. This sample lists about half a million distinct CDR3 sequences; approximately 23% were detected once. 45% to 55% of the sample comes from the top ten. Input material: blood. The source of these receptors is a woman aged 70-85 years with Graves' ophthalmopathy.

Ten or more counts support this clonotype. The chain is built from TRBV27 and TRBJ1-3; TRBD1 agrees at 10 bases. V lost 6 bases, J lost 4 bases, and 9 bases stayed unmatched. The CDR3 covers 16 residues. Germline V lookup: CDR1 MNHEY, CDR2 SMNVEV (reference sequence). The CDR3 spells CASSRSGTGVGNTIYF. The CDR3 nucleotides are TGTGCCAGCAGCCGGAGCGGGACAGGGGTCGGAAACACCATATATTTT.

This clonotype was seen repeatedly, ten times or more. The chain is built from TRBV28 and TRBJ2-3; D assignment may be TRBD1 or TRBD2 (6 bases each). The length of the CDR3 is 15 residues. The V gene's germline CDR1 is MDHEN and CDR2 SYDVKM. Trimming removed 6 bases from V and 1 base from J, with 14 bases in between. CDR3 protein: CASRALGGRTDTQYF. The CDR3 DNA reads TGTGCCAGCAGAGCATTAGGGGGGCGCACAGATACGCAGTATTTT.

V usage is TRBV19 and J usage is TRBJ2-7, with 11 nucleotides matching TRBD1. Germline V lookup: CDR1 LNHDA, CDR2 SQIVND (reference sequence). V dropped 5 bases and J dropped 2; count of bases not matched to a gene: 8. This CDR3 is built from 16 residues. The CDR3 sequence is CASSSRDRGSPYEQYF. The CDR3 DNA is TGTGCCAGTAGTTCCCGGGACAGGGGGTCCCCCTACGAGCAGTACTTC.

This clonotype appeared a few times. This chain links TRBV18 with TRBJ1-1; D perhaps matches TRBD1 (5 bases). Trimming removed 3 bases at V and 6 bases at J, with 11 bases between. The CDR3 consists of 13 residues. Germline values: CDR1 KGHSH, CDR2 LQKENI. For the CDR3, the DNA is TGTGCCAGCTCACCTCGTCGGGGACCTGAAGCTTTCTTT. Its translation: CASSPRRGPEAFF.

A few counts support this clonotype. V and J are TRBV12-3 or TRBV12-4 and TRBJ2-7; 7 bases fit TRBD2. J was trimmed by 2 bases and V by 8 bases; bases with no gene match: 3. The CDR3 totals 12 residues. CDR3 coding DNA: TGTGCCAGCGGGAGGGGCGCCTACGAGCAGTACTTC. Its protein is CASGRGAYEQYF.